The rows below give T cell receptor beta chains drawn from one sample of a study of shared clonotypes between healthy human individuals. Generated by immunoSEQ multiplex PCR, the TCRdb table keeps only in-frame clones and is missing some. The sample records some 2,500,000 clones, roughly 93% being singletons. Sequenced sample: naive CD4+ T cells from PBMCs. The receptors derive from a man younger than 30 in good health. Some clones in this sample may be carry-over from other donors' samples. Both conserved end residues are part of each CDR3. A D gene is named only where the DNA matches it firmly. Not every row has a clone size; where given, it reads once, few, many or a size class.

>TRBJ2-1|-|-|15|TRBV11-2
CASSLDRDINNEQFF
TGTGCCAGCAGCTTAGACAGGGACATTAACAATGAGCAGTTCTTC
>TRBJ2-7|-|-|13|TRBV5-1
CASSLDPSYEQYF
TGCGCCAGCAGCCTTGATCCTTCCTACGAGCAGTACTTC
>TRBJ1-3|-|-|14|TRBV5-1
CASSSGTAGNTIYF
TGCGCCAGCAGCTCCGGGACTGCTGGAAACACCATATATTTT
>TRBJ2-2|-|-|15|TRBV6-5
CASSYSWTATGELFF
TGTGCCAGCAGTTACAGCTGGACGGCGACCGGGGAGCTGTTTTTT
>TRBJ2-7|-|TRBD2|14|TRBV18
CASSPGLAGGEQYF
TGTGCCAGCTCACCTGGACTAGCGGGGGGTGAGCAGTACTTC
>TRBJ1-2|-|-|12|TRBV11-2
CASSLGGYGYTF
TGTGCCAGCAGTTTGGGGGGCTATGGCTACACCTTC
>TRBJ2-1|-|TRBD2|15|TRBV10-3
CAISPRAGDGNEQFF
TGTGCCATCAGTCCTAGAGCGGGAGATGGGAATGAGCAGTTCTTC
>TRBJ2-1|once|-|14|TRBV5-1
CASSLALLNNEQFF
TGCGCCAGCAGCTTGGCCCTCCTAAACAATGAGCAGTTCTTC
>TRBJ2-7|-|TRBD1|14|TRBV30
CAWSRGQGAYEQYF
TGTGCCTGGAGCAGAGGGCAGGGGGCCTACGAGCAGTACTTC
>TRBJ1-1|-|-|11|TRBV4-3
CASRDRAEAFF
TGCGCCAGCAGAGACCGGGCTGAAGCTTTCTTT
>TRBJ2-7|-|-|16|TRBV7-2
CASSRFVYGSSYEQYF
TGTGCCAGCAGCCGATTTGTCTACGGAAGCTCCTACGAGCAGTACTTC
>TRBJ2-7|-|TRBD2|14|TRBV13
CASRGTSGSYEQYF
TGTGCCAGCAGAGGGACTAGCGGTAGCTACGAGCAGTACTTC
>TRBJ2-5|-|-|13|TRBV28
CASSWGGQETQYF
TGTGCCAGCAGTTGGGGCGGCCAAGAGACCCAGTACTTC
>TRBJ2-1|-|-|12|TRBV7-2
CASSLVRAEQFF
TGTGCCAGCAGCTTAGTCCGGGCTGAGCAGTTCTTC
>TRBJ2-3|-|TRBD1|14|TRBV6-1
CASRRDRSTDTQYF
TGTGCCAGCAGGCGGGACAGGAGCACAGATACGCAGTATTTT
>TRBJ1-2|-|-|13|TRBV7-2
CASSSQGGVGYTF
TGTGCCAGCAGCTCCCAGGGAGGGGTAGGCTACACCTTC
>TRBJ2-7|-|-|13|TRBV11-2
CASSLVASYEQYF
TGTGCCAGCAGCTTAGTCGCCAGCTACGAGCAGTACTTC
>TRBJ2-4|-|-|16|TRBV4-3
CASSQDGRGRGIIQYF
TGCGCCAGCAGCCAAGATGGGAGAGGCAGAGGAATCATTCAGTACTTC
>TRBJ1-1|few|-|11|TRBV25-1
CASRDRTEAFF
TGTGCCAGCAGAGACCGGACTGAAGCTTTCTTT
>TRBJ2-1|-|-|15|TRBV5-1
CASSQTPSVGNEQFF
TGCGCCAGCAGCCAAACACCGAGCGTAGGCAATGAGCAGTTCTTC
>TRBJ2-7|-|TRBD2|15|TRBV10-3
CAISGGLAGIYEQYF
TGTGCCATCAGTGGGGGACTAGCGGGAATTTACGAGCAGTACTTC
>TRBJ1-1|-|-|14|TRBV5-1
CASSLGTENTEAFF
TGCGCCAGCAGCTTGGGGACGGAGAACACTGAAGCTTTCTTT
>TRBJ1-2|-|TRBD1|20|TRBV7-4
CASSLDPSWTGGAYRYGYTF
TGTGCCAGCAGCTTAGATCCGAGCTGGACAGGGGGCGCATATCGGTATGGCTACACCTTC
>TRBJ2-7|-|-|14|TRBV9
CASSVGQANYEQYF
TGTGCCAGCAGCGTAGGACAGGCGAACTACGAGCAGTACTTC
>TRBJ1-2|-|TRBD1|14|TRBV6-1
CASSTVDREYGYTF
TGTGCCAGCAGTACCGTGGACAGGGAATATGGCTACACCTTC
>TRBJ2-3|-|-|14|TRBV7-9
CASSEQQATDTQYF
TGTGCCAGCAGCGAGCAACAGGCCACAGATACGCAGTATTTT
>TRBJ1-3|-|-|15|TRBV5-4
CASSPDGSSGNTIYF
TGTGCCAGCAGCCCCGACGGGAGCTCTGGAAACACCATATATTTT
>TRBJ1-5|-|-|14|TRBV7-2
CASSLVRLYQPQHF
TGTGCCAGCAGCTTAGTCCGGCTCTATCAGCCCCAGCATTTT
>TRBJ1-4|-|-|12|TRBV6-6
CASSNDGEKLFF
TGTGCCAGCAGCAACGACGGAGAAAAACTGTTTTTT
>TRBJ2-1|-|TRBD2|19|TRBV5-1
CASSTGLAGGRSSYNEQFF
TGCGCCAGCAGCACTGGACTAGCGGGAGGCCGGAGCTCCTACAATGAGCAGTTCTTC
>TRBJ1-2|-|TRBD1|13|TRBV4-1
CASSRGGLYGYTF
TGCGCCAGCAGTCGAGGGGGCCTCTATGGCTACACCTTC
>TRBJ1-1|few|-|13|TRBV30
CAWSEQQNTEAFF
TGTGCCTGGAGTGAACAACAGAACACTGAAGCTTTCTTT
>TRBJ2-7|few|TRBD1|14|TRBV5-1
CASSLGDRSYEQYF
TGCGCCAGCAGCTTGGGGGACAGGTCCTACGAGCAGTACTTC
>TRBJ2-7|-|-|13|TRBV11-2
CASSLRRHYEQYF
TGTGCCAGCAGCTTGCGGCGGCACTACGAGCAGTACTTC
>TRBJ2-7|-|-|15|TRBV4-2
CASSRSGTDSYEQYF
TGTGCCAGCAGCCGATCCGGGACGGACTCCTACGAGCAGTACTTC
>TRBJ2-5|-|TRBD1|15|TRBV5-1
CASRPGTGGTETQYF
TGCGCCAGCCGTCCCGGGACAGGGGGGACAGAGACCCAGTACTTC
>TRBJ2-1|-|-|16|TRBV10-1
CASSVRTARVDNEQFF
TGCGCCAGCAGTGTTCGGACCGCGCGGGTAGACAATGAGCAGTTCTTC
>TRBJ2-7|few|TRBD2|14|TRBV6-1
CASRGLAGAYEQYF
TGTGCCAGCAGGGGACTAGCGGGGGCCTACGAGCAGTACTTC
>TRBJ2-3|-|-|14|TRBV7-3
CASSSNRDSDTQYF
TGTGCCAGCAGCTCCAACCGGGACTCAGATACGCAGTATTTT
>TRBJ2-7|-|-|15|TRBV6-5
CASSYSEAYSYEQYF
TGTGCCAGCAGTTACTCCGAAGCCTACTCCTACGAGCAGTACTTC
>TRBJ2-6|-|-|14|TRBV6-5
CASRLASGANVLTF
TGTGCCAGCAGGCTAGCATCTGGGGCCAACGTCCTGACTTTC
>TRBJ1-1|-|-|13|TRBV7-9
CASSLAEGTEAFF
TGTGCCAGCAGCTTAGCGGAGGGCACTGAAGCTTTCTTT
>TRBJ2-5|-|TRBD2|14|TRBV7-2
CASSLAGGRETQYF
TGTGCCAGCAGCTTGGCGGGAGGGAGGGAGACCCAGTACTTC
>TRBJ2-5|-|TRBD2|16|TRBV5-1
CASRAGLAGGGETQYF
TGCGCCAGCAGGGCGGGACTAGCGGGAGGAGGAGAGACCCAGTACTTC
>TRBJ2-6|-|-|16|TRBV28
CASSSNLGVGANVLTF
TGTGCCAGCAGTTCAAATCTCGGGGTTGGGGCCAACGTCCTGACTTTC
>TRBJ2-7|-|-|13|TRBV28
CASKPDRGYEQYF
TGTGCCAGCAAACCCGACCGTGGCTACGAGCAGTACTTC
>TRBJ2-7|-|TRBD1|15|TRBV15
CATSRARTGPYEQYF
TGTGCCACCAGCAGAGCCCGGACAGGCCCCTACGAGCAGTACTTC
>TRBJ2-7|-|-|16|TRBV27
CASSSAGAGSSYEQYF
TGTGCCAGCAGTTCCGCCGGGGCAGGGTCCTCCTACGAGCAGTACTTC
>TRBJ2-1|-|TRBD2|16|TRBV5-4
CASSLGTSGSYNEQFF
TGTGCCAGCAGCTTAGGGACTAGCGGGAGCTACAATGAGCAGTTCTTC
>TRBJ1-4|once|-|13|TRBV5-6
CASLGSDNEKLFF
TGTGCCAGCCTTGGGAGTGACAATGAAAAACTGTTTTTT
>TRBJ2-3|-|-|17|TRBV5-1
CASSSPPGTPRTDTQYF
TGCGCCAGCAGCTCCCCTCCGGGGACCCCACGCACAGATACGCAGTATTTT
>TRBJ2-1|-|-|15|TRBV9
CASSVGWGAYNEQFF
TGTGCCAGCAGCGTAGGGTGGGGAGCCTACAATGAGCAGTTCTTC
>TRBJ1-1|-|-|15|TRBV7-2
CASSLLTVWNTEAFF
TGTGCCAGCAGCTTACTTACAGTGTGGAACACTGAAGCTTTCTTT
>TRBJ2-3|-|TRBD2|17|TRBV11-3
CASSEEGTSGRGDTQYF
TGTGCCAGCAGCGAAGAGGGGACTAGCGGGAGAGGAGATACGCAGTATTTT
>TRBJ2-1|-|-|13|TRBV4-3
CASSRSRLDEQFF
TGCGCCAGCAGCCGGTCCCGGTTGGATGAGCAGTTCTTC